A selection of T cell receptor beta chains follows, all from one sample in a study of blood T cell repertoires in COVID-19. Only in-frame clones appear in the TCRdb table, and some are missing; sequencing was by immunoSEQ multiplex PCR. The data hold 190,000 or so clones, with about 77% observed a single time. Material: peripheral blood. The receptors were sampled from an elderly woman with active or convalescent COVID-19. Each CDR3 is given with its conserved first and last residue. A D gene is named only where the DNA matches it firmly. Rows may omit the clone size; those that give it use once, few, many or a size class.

CDR3 DNA: TGTGCCAGCAGCGCCCTGGGCCAACCGAACACTGAAGCTTTCTTT
CDR3 protein: CASSALGQPNTEAFF
CDR3 length: 15
D gene: -
V gene: TRBV9
clone size: -
J gene: TRBJ1-1

CDR3 DNA: TGTGCCAGCAAGGCTCAGAGGTCCACAGATACGCAGTATTTT
CDR3 protein: CASKAQRSTDTQYF
CDR3 length: 14
D gene: -
V gene: TRBV6-5
clone size: -
J gene: TRBJ2-3

CDR3 DNA: TGTGCCAGCAGCTTGCGGGACAGGGGAAAGGCAGATACGCAGTATTTT
CDR3 protein: CASSLRDRGKADTQYF
CDR3 length: 16
D gene: TRBD1
V gene: TRBV5-8
clone size: -
J gene: TRBJ2-3

CDR3 DNA: TGTGCCAGCAGCCGGGTGGGTGATGACAGGGAAAGCACAGATACGCAGTATTTT
CDR3 protein: CASSRVGDDRESTDTQYF
CDR3 length: 18
D gene: TRBD1
V gene: TRBV7-9
clone size: -
J gene: TRBJ2-3

CDR3 DNA: TGTGCCAGCAGCCCAGGACTAGCGGGGCTTAATGAGCAGTTCTTC
CDR3 protein: CASSPGLAGLNEQFF
CDR3 length: 15
D gene: TRBD2
V gene: TRBV3-1/TRBV3-2
clone size: few
J gene: TRBJ2-1

CDR3 DNA: TGTGCCAGCACCCAACGGGGGGGCACAGATACGCAGTATTTT
CDR3 protein: CASTQRGGTDTQYF
CDR3 length: 14
D gene: TRBD2
V gene: TRBV3-1/TRBV3-2
clone size: -
J gene: TRBJ2-3

CDR3 DNA: TGTGCCAGCAGCTTAGTCCCGGGACAGGGATACGAGCAGTACTTC
CDR3 protein: CASSLVPGQGYEQYF
CDR3 length: 15
D gene: TRBD1
V gene: TRBV11-2
clone size: -
J gene: TRBJ2-7

CDR3 DNA: TGTGCCAGTAGTATTCCCGGGAGGAGAGGCTACACCTTC
CDR3 protein: CASSIPGRRGYTF
CDR3 length: 13
D gene: -
V gene: TRBV19
clone size: -
J gene: TRBJ1-2

CDR3 DNA: TGTGCCAGCAGCGTAGCGGGACAGGGGGCGGGCTATGGCTACACCTTC
CDR3 protein: CASSVAGQGAGYGYTF
CDR3 length: 16
D gene: TRBD1
V gene: TRBV9
clone size: -
J gene: TRBJ1-2

CDR3 DNA: TGTGCCAGCAGCTTGGCCGTCAACACAGATACGCAGTATTTT
CDR3 protein: CASSLAVNTDTQYF
CDR3 length: 14
D gene: -
V gene: TRBV7-2
clone size: -
J gene: TRBJ2-3

CDR3 DNA: TGTGCCACCGGACGACCGGAGGGGGCGGGTTACGAGCAGTACTTC
CDR3 protein: CATGRPEGAGYEQYF
CDR3 length: 15
D gene: -
V gene: TRBV15
clone size: -
J gene: TRBJ2-7

CDR3 DNA: TGTGCCACCAGTGATCCCCCTCGGAACACCATATATTTT
CDR3 protein: CATSDPPRNTIYF
CDR3 length: 13
D gene: -
V gene: TRBV24-1
clone size: -
J gene: TRBJ1-3

CDR3 DNA: TGTGCCACCACATTGACAGGGGGGGACACTGAAGCTTTCTTT
CDR3 protein: CATTLTGGDTEAFF
CDR3 length: 14
D gene: TRBD1
V gene: TRBV15
clone size: -
J gene: TRBJ1-1

CDR3 DNA: TGCGCCAGCAGCGCGGCGGGGACAGGCGGCTACACCTTC
CDR3 protein: CASSAAGTGGYTF
CDR3 length: 13
D gene: TRBD1
V gene: TRBV5-1
clone size: once
J gene: TRBJ1-2

CDR3 DNA: TGTGCCAGCGGCAGGGGTCACTATGGCTACACCTTC
CDR3 protein: CASGRGHYGYTF
CDR3 length: 12
D gene: -
V gene: TRBV28
clone size: few
J gene: TRBJ1-2

CDR3 DNA: TGTGCCATTGGACAGGGGAACACTGAAGCTTTCTTT
CDR3 protein: CAIGQGNTEAFF
CDR3 length: 12
D gene: TRBD1
V gene: TRBV10-3
clone size: few
J gene: TRBJ1-1

CDR3 DNA: TGCGCCAGCAGCCGGATTCGGGAGAGTAGACTCACAGATACGCAGTATTTT
CDR3 protein: CASSRIRESRLTDTQYF
CDR3 length: 17
D gene: -
V gene: TRBV5-1
clone size: -
J gene: TRBJ2-3

CDR3 DNA: TGTGCCAGCGTAGGGGAATACCTTGAAGACGAGCAGTACTTC
CDR3 protein: CASVGEYLEDEQYF
CDR3 length: 14
D gene: -
V gene: TRBV6-5
clone size: -
J gene: TRBJ2-7

CDR3 DNA: TGTGCCAGCTCACCAGCCCCACAGGGAAATTCACCCCTCCACTTT
CDR3 protein: CASSPAPQGNSPLHF
CDR3 length: 15
D gene: -
V gene: TRBV18
clone size: -
J gene: TRBJ1-6

CDR3 DNA: TGTGCCAGCAGTTTATCCCGGAACACTGAAGCTTTCTTT
CDR3 protein: CASSLSRNTEAFF
CDR3 length: 13
D gene: -
V gene: TRBV27
clone size: -
J gene: TRBJ1-1

CDR3 DNA: TGTGCCAGCAGGGGGAGTGGGCAGGGGAACTATGGCTACACCTTC
CDR3 protein: CASRGSGQGNYGYTF
CDR3 length: 15
D gene: -
V gene: TRBV27
clone size: -
J gene: TRBJ1-2

CDR3 DNA: TGTGCCAGCTCACTTCAGGTTTCAAGGGAGCTGTTTTTT
CDR3 protein: CASSLQVSRELFF
CDR3 length: 13
D gene: -
V gene: TRBV18
clone size: -
J gene: TRBJ2-2

CDR3 DNA: TGTGCCAGCAAGGACATCTACGAGCAGTACTTC
CDR3 protein: CASKDIYEQYF
CDR3 length: 11
D gene: -
V gene: TRBV28
clone size: many
J gene: TRBJ2-7

CDR3 DNA: TGTGCCAGCAGTTACTATGCGGGGGGAACAGATACGCAGTATTTT
CDR3 protein: CASSYYAGGTDTQYF
CDR3 length: 15
D gene: TRBD2
V gene: TRBV6-5
clone size: -
J gene: TRBJ2-3

CDR3 DNA: TGTGCCAGCAGTGAGGCAGGGCTGAACACTGAAGCTTTCTTT
CDR3 protein: CASSEAGLNTEAFF
CDR3 length: 14
D gene: -
V gene: TRBV6-1
clone size: -
J gene: TRBJ1-1

CDR3 DNA: TGTGCCAGCAGCCCTGGGACTAGCGCTCCCGCCGGGGAGCTGTTTTTT
CDR3 protein: CASSPGTSAPAGELFF
CDR3 length: 16
D gene: TRBD2
V gene: TRBV7-9
clone size: -
J gene: TRBJ2-2

CDR3 DNA: TGTGCCAGCAGCTTGTACTCGTATGGCTACACCTTC
CDR3 protein: CASSLYSYGYTF
CDR3 length: 12
D gene: -
V gene: TRBV7-2
clone size: once
J gene: TRBJ1-2

CDR3 DNA: TGTGCCAGCTCACCGACTAGCGGGGGGGCCGGCTACAATGAGCAGTTCTTC
CDR3 protein: CASSPTSGGAGYNEQFF
CDR3 length: 17
D gene: TRBD2
V gene: TRBV18
clone size: -
J gene: TRBJ2-1

CDR3 DNA: TGTGCCAGCAGCGGGGGGCCCCAAGAGACCCAGTACTTC
CDR3 protein: CASSGGPQETQYF
CDR3 length: 13
D gene: -
V gene: TRBV9
clone size: -
J gene: TRBJ2-5

CDR3 DNA: TGCGCCAGCAGGGAAGGACAGGGGGCCACCGGGGAGCTGTTTTTT
CDR3 protein: CASREGQGATGELFF
CDR3 length: 15
D gene: TRBD1
V gene: TRBV5-1
clone size: -
J gene: TRBJ2-2

CDR3 DNA: TGTGCCAGCAGTTCGAACACAGGGGGAGAAGCTTTCTTT
CDR3 protein: CASSSNTGGEAFF
CDR3 length: 13
D gene: TRBD1
V gene: TRBV27
clone size: -
J gene: TRBJ1-1

CDR3 DNA: TGTGCCAGCAGCTTAAGCAGGGACAGGTTGGGAGAGCAGTACTTC
CDR3 protein: CASSLSRDRLGEQYF
CDR3 length: 15
D gene: TRBD1
V gene: TRBV7-8
clone size: -
J gene: TRBJ2-7

CDR3 DNA: TGCGCCAGCAGCTACCTTAGCGGTAGCGCTAGCACAGATACGCAGTATTTT
CDR3 protein: CASSYLSGSASTDTQYF
CDR3 length: 17
D gene: -
V gene: TRBV5-1
clone size: -
J gene: TRBJ2-3

CDR3 DNA: TGTGCCAGCACTCTATTGCGGAACACTGAAGCTTTCTTT
CDR3 protein: CASTLLRNTEAFF
CDR3 length: 13
D gene: -
V gene: TRBV28
clone size: -
J gene: TRBJ1-1

CDR3 DNA: TGCGCCAGCAGCTTGGTCCGGACAGGGGGTGTGACAGATACGCAGTATTTT
CDR3 protein: CASSLVRTGGVTDTQYF
CDR3 length: 17
D gene: TRBD1
V gene: TRBV5-1
clone size: -
J gene: TRBJ2-3

CDR3 DNA: TGTGCCAGCAGTCCCCAACAGGGTCCCAATTCACCCCTCCACTTT
CDR3 protein: CASSPQQGPNSPLHF
CDR3 length: 15
D gene: -
V gene: TRBV28
clone size: -
J gene: TRBJ1-6

CDR3 DNA: TGTGCCAGCAGCTTAGACACCGGGACAGAAGAGACCCAGTACTTC
CDR3 protein: CASSLDTGTEETQYF
CDR3 length: 15
D gene: TRBD1
V gene: TRBV11-2
clone size: once
J gene: TRBJ2-5

CDR3 DNA: TGTGCCAGCAGCGATAGGGGTGAAAAACTGTTTTTT
CDR3 protein: CASSDRGEKLFF
CDR3 length: 12
D gene: -
V gene: TRBV5-4
clone size: -
J gene: TRBJ1-4

CDR3 DNA: TGTGCCAGCAGCATCTCACTCGGCGAGCGCGAGCAGTTCTTC
CDR3 protein: CASSISLGEREQFF
CDR3 length: 14
D gene: -
V gene: TRBV11-2
clone size: -
J gene: TRBJ2-1

CDR3 DNA: TGTGCCAGCAGTGATGACACTTTTTCACCCCTCCACTTT
CDR3 protein: CASSDDTFSPLHF
CDR3 length: 13
D gene: -
V gene: TRBV6-4
clone size: once
J gene: TRBJ1-6

CDR3 DNA: TGTGCCAGCAGTCGAAGCGGGTCAAACACCGGGGAGCTGTTTTTT
CDR3 protein: CASSRSGSNTGELFF
CDR3 length: 15
D gene: -
V gene: TRBV25-1
clone size: -
J gene: TRBJ2-2

CDR3 DNA: TGTGCCAGCAGCCAAGACAGGGACCCTGAAGCTTTCTTT
CDR3 protein: CASSQDRDPEAFF
CDR3 length: 13
D gene: TRBD1
V gene: TRBV11-1
clone size: -
J gene: TRBJ1-1

CDR3 DNA: TGTGCCAGCAGGAGGGGACAGGGGGGTGAAGCTTTCTTT
CDR3 protein: CASRRGQGGEAFF
CDR3 length: 13
D gene: TRBD1
V gene: TRBV6-5
clone size: -
J gene: TRBJ1-1

CDR3 DNA: TGCGCCAGCAGCACCCGACAGGGGAAGGAAGAGACCCAGTACTTC
CDR3 protein: CASSTRQGKEETQYF
CDR3 length: 15
D gene: TRBD1
V gene: TRBV5-1
clone size: -
J gene: TRBJ2-5

CDR3 DNA: TGTGCCAGCAGCCCCCAGTTCCCCCAGTACTTC
CDR3 protein: CASSPQFPQYF
CDR3 length: 11
D gene: -
V gene: TRBV5-8
clone size: -
J gene: TRBJ2-5

CDR3 DNA: TGTGCCAGCAGTTTTGGACAGGGTAGGGCAGATACGCAGTATTTT
CDR3 protein: CASSFGQGRADTQYF
CDR3 length: 15
D gene: TRBD1
V gene: TRBV27
clone size: -
J gene: TRBJ2-3

CDR3 DNA: TGTGCCAGCGCCCGGAATGAGCAGTTCTTC
CDR3 protein: CASARNEQFF
CDR3 length: 10
D gene: -
V gene: TRBV3-1/TRBV3-2
clone size: -
J gene: TRBJ2-1

CDR3 DNA: TGTGCCAGCAGTGGCCACGGGAGTGGAAACACCATATATTTT
CDR3 protein: CASSGHGSGNTIYF
CDR3 length: 14
D gene: -
V gene: TRBV28
clone size: -
J gene: TRBJ1-3

CDR3 DNA: TGTGCCACCAGCAGAGATGCAGGCGGGGAGACCCAGTACTTC
CDR3 protein: CATSRDAGGETQYF
CDR3 length: 14
D gene: -
V gene: TRBV15
clone size: -
J gene: TRBJ2-5

CDR3 DNA: TGTGCCTGGAGTGTAATTCCCCTGGTAAGTGACAGAAGCACTGAAGCTTTCTTT
CDR3 protein: CAWSVIPLVSDRSTEAFF
CDR3 length: 18
D gene: -
V gene: TRBV30
clone size: -
J gene: TRBJ1-1

CDR3 DNA: TGCAGTGCTAGTAACGGAGACTCTGGGGCCAACGTCCTGACTTTC
CDR3 protein: CSASNGDSGANVLTF
CDR3 length: 15
D gene: -
V gene: TRBV20-1
clone size: -
J gene: TRBJ2-6

CDR3 DNA: TGTGCCAGCAGTGGCGGGGGGAGACACAATGAGCAGTTCTTC
CDR3 protein: CASSGGGRHNEQFF
CDR3 length: 14
D gene: TRBD2
V gene: TRBV27
clone size: -
J gene: TRBJ2-1

CDR3 DNA: TGTGCCAGCAGCCTAACCGGGACAGGGAGTATCAATGAAAAACTGTTTTTT
CDR3 protein: CASSLTGTGSINEKLFF
CDR3 length: 17
D gene: TRBD1
V gene: TRBV11-2
clone size: -
J gene: TRBJ1-4

CDR3 DNA: TGTGCCAGTAGTCCTCCCCGGGGGATAAGCACAGATACGCAGTATTTT
CDR3 protein: CASSPPRGISTDTQYF
CDR3 length: 16
D gene: -
V gene: TRBV19
clone size: -
J gene: TRBJ2-3

CDR3 DNA: TGTGCCAGCAGTACACAGGGGATTCAGCCCCAGCATTTT
CDR3 protein: CASSTQGIQPQHF
CDR3 length: 13
D gene: TRBD1
V gene: TRBV12-3/TRBV12-4
clone size: -
J gene: TRBJ1-5

CDR3 DNA: TGTGCCAGCAGCCCTCGGGGGGGGCTTCTATCGTATACGCAGTATTTT
CDR3 protein: CASSPRGGLLSYTQYF
CDR3 length: 16
D gene: TRBD2
V gene: TRBV6-2/TRBV6-3
clone size: once
J gene: TRBJ2-3

CDR3 DNA: TGCAGTGCTGACGGACTATATGGCTACACCTTC
CDR3 protein: CSADGLYGYTF
CDR3 length: 11
D gene: -
V gene: TRBV20-1
clone size: few
J gene: TRBJ1-2

CDR3 DNA: TGTGCCAGCACCACCGGCGGGGGGGCTCTGAACACTGAAGCTTTCTTT
CDR3 protein: CASTTGGGALNTEAFF
CDR3 length: 16
D gene: -
V gene: TRBV9
clone size: many
J gene: TRBJ1-1

CDR3 DNA: TGCAGTGCTAGTGGGCTAGCGGGGTGGGGGCAAGAGACCCAGTACTTC
CDR3 protein: CSASGLAGWGQETQYF
CDR3 length: 16
D gene: TRBD2
V gene: TRBV20-1
clone size: -
J gene: TRBJ2-5